Presented here are 11 T cell receptor beta chains from one specimen sequenced in a study of cytomegalovirus exposure and HLA in healthy donors. PCR used 60 Vbeta primers and 13 Jbeta primers. This table comes from immunoSEQ multiplex PCR, and its TCRdb copy is limited to in-frame clones, with some not included. The data contain approximately 110,000 clones, about 81% of them singletons. Sequencing was performed on PBMCs. These receptors originate from a young woman in good health and CMV-seronegative.

The chain links TRBV27 to TRBJ1-1; TRBD1 agrees at 8 bases. CDR1 MNHEY and CDR2 SMNVEV come from the germline V gene (reference sequence). The CDR3 length is 21 residues. After removal of 2 bases from V and 2 bases from J, the junction contained 22 bases not matched to a gene. In nucleotides, the CDR3 is TGTGCCAGCAGTTTACTCTTTCCCGGGACAGGCTGGGGGACACCAAACACTGAAGCTTTCTTT. This translates into CASSLLFPGTGWGTPNTEAFF.

The rearrangement links TRBV7-9 to TRBJ2-3; no reliable D call. The V and J ends lost 1 base and 1 base respectively, with 12 bases between them. The germline gives CDR1 SEHNR, CDR2 FQNEAQ (reference sequence). The CDR3 sequence is 16 residues long. CDR3 in DNA: TGTGCCAGCAGCTTAGTAAGGCAGGAAGGCACAGATACGCAGTATTTT. It yields the protein CASSLVRQEGTDTQYF.

CDR3 sequence reads: CASLLAAGNTIYF. The CDR3 coding sequence is TGTGCCAGTCTCCTTGCAGCGGGAAACACCATATATTTT. V usage is TRBV6-1 and J usage is TRBJ1-3; D is unclear. The CDR3 covers 13 residues. The V end lost 9 bases, the J end lost 4 bases, and 13 bases lay between the germline ends. Germline values: CDR1 MNHNS, CDR2 SASEGT.

This chain connects TRBV18 to TRBJ2-1; 7 bases agree with TRBD2. The V gene end was trimmed by 3 bases and the J gene end by 0 bases; junction bases not matched to a gene: 11. The CDR3 sequence is 18 residues long. Per the germline V gene, CDR1 is KGHSH and CDR2 is LQKENI. The CDR3 bases are TGTGCCAGCTCACCTCCAGTGGGGCGGGGGTACTCCTACAATGAGCAGTTCTTC. Its translation: CASSPPVGRGYSYNEQFF.

The V call is TRBV5-5, the J call TRBJ2-1; 10 nucleotides line up with TRBD1. The germline gives CDR1 SGHKS, CDR2 YYEKEE (reference sequence). J gave up 6 bases and V 0 bases, and 6 bases lay outside the gene matches. The CDR3 totals 16 residues. Written as DNA, the CDR3 is TGTGCCAGCAGCTTGGCCATTCGGACAGGGGGCAATGAGCAGTTCTTC. It is translated as CASSLAIRTGGNEQFF.

The rearrangement uses TRBV6-1 and TRBJ2-3; D might be TRBD2 (6 bases). Germline-derived CDR1 and CDR2 are MNHNS and SASEGT. The V and J ends lost 2 bases and 6 bases respectively, with 21 bases between them. The CDR3 is 17 residues long. CDR3 loop: CASSELGVRGWSDTQYF. In DNA form, the CDR3 reads TGTGCCAGCAGTGAACTGGGGGTGCGGGGCTGGAGCGATACGCAGTATTTT.

The rearrangement links TRBV7-9 to TRBJ1-5, with 7 bases fitting TRBD1. Germline values: CDR1 SEHNR, CDR2 FQNEAQ (reference sequence). The CDR3 is made up of 16 amino acids. V gave up 2 bases and J gave up 6 bases; unmatched junction bases: 10. DNA for the CDR3: TGTGCCAGCAGCTTATCGGCAGGGGGTTTAGGTCAGCCCCAGCATTTT. Protein: CASSLSAGGLGQPQHF.

The V and J genes are TRBV30 and TRBJ2-5, with a tentative D call TRBD2 (7 bases). CDR1 is GTSNPN, CDR2 SVGIG, per germline (reference sequence). With 0 bases removed from V and 4 bases from J, the gap between germline ends came to 15 bases. CDR3 length: 15 amino acids. CDR3: CAWSVRGRLVETQYF. For the CDR3, the DNA is TGTGCCTGGAGTGTGCGGGGGCGGCTTGTAGAGACCCAGTACTTC.

CDR3 coding DNA: TGTGCCAGCAGCTCTCGGGGGGGCCTGGAGACCCAGTACTTC. Its protein product is CASSSRGGLETQYF. The gene calls are TRBV7-3 and TRBJ2-5; 8 bases agree with TRBD2. The CDR3 runs to 14 residues. J was trimmed by 5 bases and V by 4 bases; bases with no gene match: 6. The germline CDR1 and CDR2 sequences are SGHTA and FQGTGA.

The chain employs TRBV5-8 and TRBJ1-5; D may be TRBD1 (6 bases). Trimming shortened V by 1 base and J by 3 bases, and 14 bases separated the two germline ends. CDR1 and CDR2 (germline): SGHTS, YDEGEE. CDR3 size: 16 residues. CDR3 in DNA: TGTGCCAGCAGCTTGAGGGGGGGGTCCCTCAATCAGCCCCAGCATTTT. This encodes CASSLRGGSLNQPQHF.

V and J are TRBV28 and TRBJ2-5; D call uncertain. Germline assignment: CDR1 MDHEN and CDR2 SYDVKM. Trimming took 3 bases from V and 5 from J, leaving 10 bases between them. This CDR3 comprises 13 residues. CDR3 protein: CASSFTLRETQYF. The CDR3 nucleotides are TGTGCCAGCAGTTTTACCCTCCGGGAGACCCAGTACTTC.